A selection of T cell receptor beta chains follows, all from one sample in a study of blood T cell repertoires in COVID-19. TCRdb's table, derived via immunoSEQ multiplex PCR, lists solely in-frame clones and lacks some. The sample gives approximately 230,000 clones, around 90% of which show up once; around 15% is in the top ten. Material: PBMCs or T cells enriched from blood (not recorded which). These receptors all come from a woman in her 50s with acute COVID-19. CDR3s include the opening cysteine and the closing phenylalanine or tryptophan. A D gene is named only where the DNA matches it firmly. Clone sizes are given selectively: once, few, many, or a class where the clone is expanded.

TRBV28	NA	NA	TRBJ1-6	TGTGCCAGCAGTTTTAGAGTTAGAAAATCCTATAATTCACCCCTCCACTTT	CASSFRVRKSYNSPLHF
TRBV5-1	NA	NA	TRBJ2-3	TGCGCCAGCAGCTTTGGTGCGGACTTCCTTGTCGATACGCAGTATTTT	CASSFGADFLVDTQYF
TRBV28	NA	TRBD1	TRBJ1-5	TGTGCCAGCAGAAGTCCACAGGGGGCAGGACAGCCCCAGCATTTT	CASRSPQGAGQPQHF
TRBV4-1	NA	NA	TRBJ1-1	TGCGCCAGCAGCCAAGGAAGAGAGACTGAAGCTTTCTTT	CASSQGRETEAFF
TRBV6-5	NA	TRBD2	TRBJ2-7	TGTGCCAGCACCGTCACTAGCGGGGCCCCCTACGAGCAGTACTTC	CASTVTSGAPYEQYF
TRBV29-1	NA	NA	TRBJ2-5	TGCAGCGTCGAAAGGGTTGCGGGGACCCAGTACTTC	CSVERVAGTQYF
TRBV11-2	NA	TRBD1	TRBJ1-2	TGTGCCAGCAGCTTACAGGGGGTGATCTATGGCTACACCTTC	CASSLQGVIYGYTF
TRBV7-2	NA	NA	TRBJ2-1	TGTGCCAGCAGCTTAGGCGGAAACTTCTACAATGAGCAGTTCTTC	CASSLGGNFYNEQFF
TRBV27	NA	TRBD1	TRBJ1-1	TGTGCCAGCAGTCGCCGGGCAGGGGGAGGCACTGAAGCTTTCTTT	CASSRRAGGGTEAFF
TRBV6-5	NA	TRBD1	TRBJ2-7	TGTGCCAGCAGCCCAACCGGGACAGGGTCCTACGAGCAGTACTTC	CASSPTGTGSYEQYF
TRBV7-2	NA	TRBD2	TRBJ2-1	TGTGCCAGCAGCTTACGTCTAGCGGGCGCCGTCCCCTACAATGAGCAGTTCTTC	CASSLRLAGAVPYNEQFF
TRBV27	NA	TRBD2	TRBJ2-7	TGTGCCAGCAGTTTTACTAGCGGGAGCTCCTACGAGCAGTACTTC	CASSFTSGSSYEQYF
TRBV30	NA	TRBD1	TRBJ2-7	TGTGCCTGGAGTTTCAAGGACAGGGTGTCCTCCTACGAGCAGTACTTC	CAWSFKDRVSSYEQYF
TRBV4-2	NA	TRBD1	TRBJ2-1	TGTGCCAGCAGCCAAGTAAACAGGGGGCCTTACAATGAGCAGTTCTTC	CASSQVNRGPYNEQFF
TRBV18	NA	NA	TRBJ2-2	TGTGCCAGCTCACCACCTAATGCAGGGCGTACCACCGGGGAGCTGTTTTTT	CASSPPNAGRTTGELFF
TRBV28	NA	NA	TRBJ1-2	TGTGCCAGCAGCGTGCGCCGAGCGGGGAGGGCGAATGGCTACACCTTC	CASSVRRAGRANGYTF
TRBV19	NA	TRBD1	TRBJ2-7	TGTGCCAGTAGTATAGGGACAGGCTTCTCCTACGAGCAGTACTTC	CASSIGTGFSYEQYF
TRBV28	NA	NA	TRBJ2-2	TGTGCCAGCAGTTTATCGCGGGCGGGCACCGGGGAGCTGTTTTTT	CASSLSRAGTGELFF
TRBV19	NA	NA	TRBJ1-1	TGTGCCAGCAGGGACATTGAAGCTTTCTTT	CASRDIEAFF
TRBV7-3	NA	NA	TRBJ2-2	TGTGCCAGCAGCTTAAGGGAGGGGGAGCTGTTTTTT	CASSLREGELFF
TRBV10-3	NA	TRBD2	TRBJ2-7	TGTGCCACCACTAGCGAGTACGAGCAGTACTTC	CATTSEYEQYF
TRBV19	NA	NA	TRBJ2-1	TGTGCCAGTAGTGTCGGACTGGGAGCCAATGAGCAGTTCTTC	CASSVGLGANEQFF
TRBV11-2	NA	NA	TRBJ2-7	TGTGCCAGCAGCAAAAAAGGGACTTACCGCTACGAGCAGTACTTC	CASSKKGTYRYEQYF
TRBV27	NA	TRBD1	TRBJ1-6	TGTGCCAGCAGTTCAGGACAGGGCTATAATTCACCCCTCCACTTT	CASSSGQGYNSPLHF
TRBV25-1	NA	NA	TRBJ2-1	TGTGCCAGAGAGAACCCTGAGCAGTTCTTC	CARENPEQFF
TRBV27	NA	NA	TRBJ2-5	TGTGCCAGCAGTATGAGAGGGCGGGAGACCCAGTACTTC	CASSMRGRETQYF
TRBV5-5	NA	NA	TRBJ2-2	TGTGCCAGCAGCTTGGACAGGGTAGGCCCCGGGGAGCTGTTTTTT	CASSLDRVGPGELFF
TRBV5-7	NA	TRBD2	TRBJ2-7	TGTGCCAGCAGCTTGCAACTAGCGGGAGTCTATCCTTCCTACGAGCAGTACTTC	CASSLQLAGVYPSYEQYF
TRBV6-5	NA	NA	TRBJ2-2	TGTGCCAGCAGGTGGGACTCCGGGGAGCTGTTTTTT	CASRWDSGELFF
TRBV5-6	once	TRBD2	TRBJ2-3	TGTGCCACAACCCCAGCGGGAGGGCGGACAGATACGCAGTATTTT	CATTPAGGRTDTQYF
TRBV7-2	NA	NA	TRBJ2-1	TGTGCCAGCAGCCTATTGGCGCGTGGGGCTTCCCTCTACAATGAGCAGTTCTTC	CASSLLARGASLYNEQFF
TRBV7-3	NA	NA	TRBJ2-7	TGTGCCAGCAGCGAATGGGGGGGCCTTGGGCAGTACTTC	CASSEWGGLGQYF
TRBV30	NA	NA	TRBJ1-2	TGTGCCTGGAGTGTCAGCGAAACTAACTATGGCTACACCTTC	CAWSVSETNYGYTF
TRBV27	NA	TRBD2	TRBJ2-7	TGTGCCAGCAGTTTATACCCCCCCGGAGCTAGCGGGAACGAGCAGTACTTC	CASSLYPPGASGNEQYF
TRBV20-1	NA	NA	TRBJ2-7	TGCAGTGCTAGGAGGCTGAACGAGCAGTACTTC	CSARRLNEQYF
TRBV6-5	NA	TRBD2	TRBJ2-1	TGTGCCAGCAGTTACTTGGCGTCTAGCGGGAGGAATGAGCAGTTCTTC	CASSYLASSGRNEQFF
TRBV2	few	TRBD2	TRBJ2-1	TGTGCCAGCAGGGCGGGAGGGGCCCTCTACAATGAGCAGTTCTTC	CASRAGGALYNEQFF
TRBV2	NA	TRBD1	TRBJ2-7	TGTGCCAGCAGGGCCGGGACAGCCAACTACGAGCAGTACTTC	CASRAGTANYEQYF
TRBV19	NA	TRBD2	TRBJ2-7	TGTGCCAGTAGTGTAACAGCCGGGACTAACGAGCAGTACTTC	CASSVTAGTNEQYF
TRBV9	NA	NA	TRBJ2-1	TGTGCCAGCAGCGTACAAGGAGGAGGCCTATCCTACAATGAGCAGTTCTTC	CASSVQGGGLSYNEQFF
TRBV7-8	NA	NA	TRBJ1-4	TGTGCCAGCAGCTTACAGGGGATTCCCTATAATGAAAAACTGTTTTTT	CASSLQGIPYNEKLFF
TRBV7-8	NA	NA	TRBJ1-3	TGTGCCAGCAGCTTAGCGTTTGGCAGCTCTGGAAACACCATATATTTT	CASSLAFGSSGNTIYF
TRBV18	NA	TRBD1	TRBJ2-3	TGTGCCAGCTCACCAGGACAGGGGAGCACAGATACGCAGTATTTT	CASSPGQGSTDTQYF
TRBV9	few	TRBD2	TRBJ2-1	TGTGCCAGCAGCGTAGTACCTAGCGGGAGTAATGAGCAGTTCTTC	CASSVVPSGSNEQFF